The clone carrying this T cell receptor beta chain turned up a few times. The antigen is undetermined. In making TCR cDNA, 5'RACE template switching added a universal primer site and UMIs to it. TCRdb called the 5' RACE reads again in MiXCR, with one record for every CDR3 protein. The sample shows 100,000 to 150,000 distinct CDR3 sequences, around 7.2% of them seen only once. This CDR3 is built from 13 residues. V shed 8 bases and J 8 bases; nucleotides not matched to a gene: 6. Germline V gene lookup returns CDR1 SEHNR and CDR2 FQNEAQ (reference sequence). The data originate from a study of T cells after yellow fever vaccination. Regarding the study as a whole: From the bulk population, abundant clonotypes could contaminate and appear within FACS-sorted repertoires. The secondary response was weaker, and its peak arrived faster, on day 5 versus 15. Booster sampling recovered most clones from primary vaccination (around 96% CD4, roughly 86% CD8).

This sequence originates from a man aged 18 to 29 who received the YFV17D yellow fever vaccine. This chain joins TRBV7-9 and TRBJ1-4, with 9 bases matching TRBD1. The source was CD4+ T cells sorted from PBMCs, collected roughly 46 days after the first yellow fever vaccination. The CDR3 DNA is TGTGCCAGCGGTGGGACAGGGATAGAAAAACTGTTTTTT. Protein sequence: CASGGTGIEKLFF.